Presented here are 28 T cell receptor beta chains from one specimen sequenced in a study of T cell changes during pregnancy in multiple sclerosis. The method was immunoSEQ multiplex PCR; TCRdb's version includes in-frame clones alone and lacks a portion of them. The sample shows 47,000 or so clones, roughly 90% of them seen only once. Sequencing was performed on peripheral blood, taken in the first trimester of pregnancy. These receptor sequences come from a female donor with multiple sclerosis, enrolled in a pregnancy study.

The chain links TRBV6-6 to TRBJ1-2; 7 bases are shared with TRBD1. The CDR3 is made up of 13 amino acids. Germline assignment: CDR1 MNHNY and CDR2 SVGAGI (reference sequence). V was pared by 6 bases and J by 6 bases, with 7 bases of the junction left unmatched. The CDR3 sequence: CASRPQGEDGYTF. The CDR3 nucleotides are TGTGCCAGCAGGCCCCAGGGGGAGGATGGCTACACCTTC.

This sequence joins TRBV4-3 and TRBJ1-2; D is ambiguous. Trimming removed 0 bases from V and 3 bases from J, with 5 bases in between. Germline CDR1 reads LGHNA; CDR2 reads YSLEER. This CDR3 contains 13 residues. The chain's CDR3 is CASSQDSDYGYTF. CDR3 DNA sequence: TGCGCCAGCAGCCAAGATTCGGACTATGGCTACACCTTC.

The V call is TRBV5-1, the J call TRBJ2-2; a possible D gene is TRBD2 (7 bases). Per germline, CDR1 SGHRS and CDR2 YFSETQ. The V end was cut by 4 bases, the J end by 7 bases, with 17 bases between. The CDR3 has 15 amino acids. The CDR3 DNA is TGCGCCAGCAGCCGCATAGGGGGGGATCTCGGGGAGCTGTTTTTT. Its translation is CASSRIGGDLGELFF.

This clone occurred a few times. This chain links TRBV7-9 with TRBJ1-2; tentative D call: TRBD1 (5 bases). Trimming cost V 3 bases and J 12 bases, with 20 bases left between them. The CDR3 extends over 14 amino acids. Germline lookup yields CDR1 SEHNR and CDR2 FQNEAQ (reference sequence). The chain's CDR3 is CASSFQGGRFGDTF. CDR3 in DNA: TGTGCCAGCAGCTTCCAGGGAGGGCGGTTCGGAGACACCTTC.

The J gene is TRBJ1-2, the V gene TRBV30; D might be TRBD1 (5 bases). CDR3 length: 12 amino acids. Germline V gives CDR1 GTSNPN, CDR2 SVGIG (reference sequence). V was clipped by 7 bases and J by 3 bases, with 12 bases between them. The CDR3 loop reads CASGQGDYGYTF. The CDR3 nucleotides are TGTGCCTCCGGACAAGGCGACTATGGCTACACCTTC.

This clone was counted only a few times. This rearrangement joins TRBV12-5 to TRBJ1-3, with 8 bases lining up with TRBD1. CDR1 is LGHNT, CDR2 FRNRAP, per germline. The CDR3 covers 16 residues. V shed 6 bases and J 0 bases; nucleotides not matched to a gene: 7. The CDR3 protein is CASGLGQGLSGNTIYF. The CDR3 DNA sequence: TGTGCTAGTGGCCTAGGACAGGGCCTCTCTGGAAACACCATATATTTT.

The chain links TRBV5-4 to TRBJ1-2, with D uncertain. The V end lost 1 base, the J end lost 7 bases, and 14 bases lay between the germline ends. The CDR3 has 14 amino acids. The germline CDR1 and CDR2 sequences are SGHNT and YYREEE (reference sequence). The CDR3 region is CASSLFNSWLGYTF. The CDR3 DNA reads TGTGCCAGCAGCTTGTTCAATAGCTGGCTTGGCTACACCTTC.

The chain has TRBV10-3 and TRBJ2-1; TRBD1 is a possible D gene (5 bases). The CDR3 has 15 amino acids. V was clipped by 8 bases and J by 0 bases, with 14 bases between them. Germline assignment: CDR1 ENHRY and CDR2 SYGVKD. The CDR3 protein is CAIRPDRSSYNEQFF. Written as DNA, the CDR3 is TGTGCCATCCGGCCCGACAGAAGCTCCTACAATGAGCAGTTCTTC.

V gene TRBV11-3 combines with J gene TRBJ2-5; 8 positions match TRBD2. Germline V gene sequence: CDR1 SGHNT, CDR2 YENEEA. This CDR3 contains 14 residues. V lost 5 bases to trimming and J lost 5 bases; unmatched junction nucleotides: 7. CDR3 sequence: CASSASGGGETQYF. In DNA form, the CDR3 reads TGTGCCAGCAGCGCCAGCGGGGGCGGGGAGACCCAGTACTTC. Full variable domain (outside the CDR3, taken from reference TRBV11-3 and TRBJ2-5): EAGVVQSPRYKIIEKKQPVAFWCNPISGHNTLYWYLQNLGQGPELLIRYENEEAVDDSQLPKDRFSAERLKGVDSTLKIQPAELGDSAVYLCASSASGGGETQYFGPGTRLLVL.

This chain connects TRBV6-6 to TRBJ1-4; 8 bases fit TRBD1. CDR1 and CDR2 (germline): MNHNY, SVGAGI (reference sequence). V lost 6 bases to trimming and J lost 0 bases; unmatched junction nucleotides: 6. There are 16 residues in the CDR3. This chain's CDR3 is CASSSGTGPTNEKLFF. The CDR3 nucleotides are TGTGCCAGCAGCTCCGGGACAGGTCCAACTAATGAAAAACTGTTTTTT.

V and J are TRBV18 and TRBJ2-7; 9 positions agree with TRBD1. The CDR3 covers 14 residues. Germline V lookup: CDR1 KGHSH, CDR2 LQKENI. With V trimmed by 4 bases and J by 4 bases, 5 bases remained unmatched. Here the CDR3 DNA reads TGTGCCAGCTCACAACAGGGACAGGGTTACGAGCAGTACTTC. Translating it yields CASSQQGQGYEQYF.

V gene TRBV7-9 combines with J gene TRBJ1-6, with 11 positions matching TRBD1. V shed 6 bases, J shed 7 bases, and the junction held 8 bases outside the gene matches. From germline, CDR1 is SEHNR and CDR2 FQNEAQ (reference sequence). The CDR3 sequence is 16 residues long. The CDR3 loop reads CASSLGTGGPNSPLHF. The CDR3 nucleotides read TGTGCCAGCAGTTTGGGGACAGGGGGACCAAATTCACCCCTCCACTTT.

The CDR3 nucleotides are TGTGCCAGCAGTCCCGGGACAGTGTTATATGGCTACACCTTC. This translates into CASSPGTVLYGYTF. V and J are TRBV2 and TRBJ1-2; 7 bases match TRBD1. This CDR3 comprises 14 residues. CDR1 and CDR2 from the germline V gene are SNHLY and FYNNEI. With V trimmed by 5 bases and J by 5 bases, 8 bases remained unmatched.

The rearrangement joins TRBV5-1 to TRBJ2-5, with 13 nucleotides matching TRBD2. Germline CDR1 is SGHRS and CDR2 is YFSETQ. This CDR3 has 17 amino acids. The V and J ends lost 4 bases and 4 bases, in that order; junction bases with no gene match: 10. The CDR3 DNA reads TGCGCCAGCAGCCCCACCGGGACTAGCGGGGTGGGAGAGACCCAGTACTTC. Protein: CASSPTGTSGVGETQYF.

The chain couples TRBV5-4 to TRBJ1-2, with TRBD1 matching 10 bases. Germline V gene data show CDR1 as SGHNT and CDR2 as YYREEE (reference sequence). The CDR3 totals 14 residues. The V segment lost 4 bases and the J segment 5 bases; nucleotides outside the gene matches: 5. This chain's CDR3 is CASSRPGQGYGYTF. The CDR3 DNA is TGTGCCAGCAGCAGGCCGGGACAGGGGTATGGCTACACCTTC.

This clone was detected only once. The chain employs TRBV5-1 and TRBJ1-3, with D unresolved. The CDR3 runs 17 residues. V shed 0 bases and J shed 0 bases, with 13 bases lying between them. Germline-derived CDR1 and CDR2 are SGHRS and YFSETQ. The CDR3 loop reads CASSLVGPTYSGNTIYF. The CDR3 region has the DNA TGCGCCAGCAGCTTGGTAGGCCCGACTTACTCTGGAAACACCATATATTTT.

This clone was picked up a small number of times. The rearrangement links TRBV18 to TRBJ1-2, with D unclear. Trimming pared 3 bases from V and 8 bases from J, leaving 10 bases between. Germline CDR1 KGHSH, CDR2 LQKENI. The CDR3 covers 12 residues. The CDR3 bases are TGTGCCAGCTCACCCGAGGGTAACGGCTACACCTTC. It codes for CASSPEGNGYTF.

The V gene is TRBV10-3, the J gene TRBJ2-3, with TRBD1 matching over 9 bases. Trimming took 2 bases from V and 3 from J; bases not matched to a gene: 6. The CDR3 sequence is 16 residues long. Germline V gene data show CDR1 as ENHRY and CDR2 as SYGVKD. CDR3 loop: CAISEGTGGKTDTQYF. The DNA of the CDR3 is TGTGCCATCAGTGAGGGAACAGGGGGCAAGACAGATACGCAGTATTTT.

V is TRBV18 and J is TRBJ2-7, with 7 bases that match TRBD2. The CDR3 is 16 residues long. V gave up 5 bases and J gave up 2 bases; unmatched junction bases: 12. The germline V gene encodes CDR1 KGHSH and CDR2 LQKENI. This CDR3 reads CASSISVGGGTYEQYF. The CDR3 DNA is TGTGCCAGCTCAATTAGCGTCGGCGGGGGAACCTACGAGCAGTACTTC.

The CDR3 reads CASSLVSSTDTQYF. The CDR3 DNA sequence: TGTGCCAGCAGCTTAGTCAGTAGCACAGATACGCAGTATTTT. The rearrangement joins TRBV13 to TRBJ2-3; D call uncertain. Germline loops: CDR1 PRHDT, CDR2 FYEKMQ (reference sequence). The V gene lost 1 base and the J gene lost 0 bases, with 5 bases spanning the gap. This CDR3 is built from 14 residues.

The V call is TRBV18, the J call TRBJ1-1, with D tentatively TRBD1 (6 bases). Germline loops: CDR1 KGHSH, CDR2 LQKENI. Deletions cut 8 bases from V and 3 bases from J, with 13 bases between. The CDR3 is 13 amino acids. The CDR3 coding sequence is TGTGCCAGCCTGGGGACACGCGACACTGAAGCTTTCTTT. Amino acid sequence: CASLGTRDTEAFF.

This chain uses TRBV10-3 with TRBJ2-5, with D unresolved. Looked up from germline, CDR1 is ENHRY and CDR2 is SYGVKD. This CDR3 region has 14 residues. The germline V and J ends were trimmed by 3 bases and 8 bases, with 16 bases remaining between them. This chain's CDR3 is CAISEILPGPTQYF. The CDR3 region has the DNA TGTGCCATCAGTGAAATCTTGCCAGGCCCAACCCAGTACTTC.

The chain links TRBV28 to TRBJ2-7; D is unresolved. CDR3 length: 15 amino acids. With 6 bases removed from V and 0 bases from J, the gap between germline ends came to 15 bases. Germline assignment: CDR1 MDHEN and CDR2 SYDVKM. The CDR3 DNA is TGTGCCAGCAGCCTCCCCTGGCACCTCTCCTACGAGCAGTACTTC. It encodes CASSLPWHLSYEQYF.

The J gene is TRBJ1-1, the V gene TRBV2, with D perhaps TRBD1 (5 bases). V was clipped by 6 bases and J by 1 base, with 21 bases between them. Germline V gives CDR1 SNHLY, CDR2 FYNNEI. The CDR3 runs 17 residues. Here the CDR3 DNA reads TGTGCCAGCAGCCAACGGCTGGCAGGGTCCGCGAACACTGAAGCTTTCTTT. It encodes CASSQRLAGSANTEAFF.

The chain employs TRBV10-2 and TRBJ2-1, with 8 bases that match TRBD1. Looked up from germline, CDR1 is WSHSY and CDR2 is SAAADI. There are 13 residues in the CDR3. Trimming at V came to 9 bases and at J to 2 bases, leaving 3 bases not matched to a gene. CDR3 sequence (DNA): TGCGCCAGTGTACAGGGGGCCTACAATGAGCAGTTCTTC. Its translation is CASVQGAYNEQFF.

The rearrangement uses TRBV7-3 and TRBJ2-1, with 8 bases identical to TRBD2. This CDR3 has 14 amino acids. The germline CDR1 and CDR2 sequences are SGHTA and FQGTGA. J gave up 10 bases and V 4 bases, and 9 bases lay outside the gene matches. The CDR3 sequence: CASSSTGTRREQFF. As DNA, the CDR3 is TGTGCCAGCAGCTCCACCGGGACTAGGAGAGAGCAGTTCTTC. Full variable domain (missing parts from reference TRBV7-3 and TRBJ2-1): GAGVSQTPSNKVTEKGKYVELRCDPISGHTALYWYRQSLGQGPEFLIYFQGTGAADDSGLPNDRFFAVRPEGSVSTLKIQRTERGDSAVYLCASSSTGTRREQFFGPGTRLTVL.

This chain connects TRBV6-6 to TRBJ1-4; D is possibly TRBD1 (5 bases). This CDR3 region has 14 residues. Germline lookup yields CDR1 MNHNY and CDR2 SVGAGI (reference sequence). Trimming removed 6 bases from V and 5 bases from J, with 13 bases in between. CDR3 in amino acids: CASRMGQPNEKLFF. CDR3 nucleotide sequence: TGTGCCAGCAGAATGGGGCAGCCGAATGAAAAACTGTTTTTT.

The DNA of the CDR3 is TGTGCCAGCAGCTCGGTAGCGGGGGGAATCACAGATACGCAGTATTTT. Protein product: CASSSVAGGITDTQYF. The genes are TRBV5-4 and TRBJ2-3; 10 bases are shared with TRBD2. Germline CDR1 is SGHNT and CDR2 is YYREEE (reference sequence). This CDR3 comprises 16 residues. V lost 3 bases and J lost 2; bases outside the gene matches: 6.